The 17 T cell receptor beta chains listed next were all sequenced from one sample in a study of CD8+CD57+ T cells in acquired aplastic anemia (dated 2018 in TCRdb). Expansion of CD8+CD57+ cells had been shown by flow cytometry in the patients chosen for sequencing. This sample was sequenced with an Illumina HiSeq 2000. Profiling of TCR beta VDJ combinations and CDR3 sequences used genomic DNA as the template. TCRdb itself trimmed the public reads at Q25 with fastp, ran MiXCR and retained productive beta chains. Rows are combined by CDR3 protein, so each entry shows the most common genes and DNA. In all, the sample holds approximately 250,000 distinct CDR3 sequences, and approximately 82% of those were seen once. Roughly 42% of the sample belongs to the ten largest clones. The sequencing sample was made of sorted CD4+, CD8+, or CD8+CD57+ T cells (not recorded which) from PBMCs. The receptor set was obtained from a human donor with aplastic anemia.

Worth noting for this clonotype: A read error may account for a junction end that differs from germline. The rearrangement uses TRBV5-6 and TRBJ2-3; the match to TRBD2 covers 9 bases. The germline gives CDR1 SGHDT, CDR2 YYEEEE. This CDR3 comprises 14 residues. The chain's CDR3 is CASSFLAGTDTQYF. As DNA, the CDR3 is TGTGCCAGTAGCTTCCTAGCGGGGACAGATACGCAGTATTTT.

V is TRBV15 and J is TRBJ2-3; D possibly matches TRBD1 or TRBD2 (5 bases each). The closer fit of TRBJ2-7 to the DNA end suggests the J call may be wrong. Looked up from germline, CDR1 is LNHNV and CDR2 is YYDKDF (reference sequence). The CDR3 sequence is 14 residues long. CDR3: CATSVRGRADTQYF. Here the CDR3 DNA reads TGTGCCACCAGCGTCCGGGGACGAGCCGATACGCAGTACTTC.

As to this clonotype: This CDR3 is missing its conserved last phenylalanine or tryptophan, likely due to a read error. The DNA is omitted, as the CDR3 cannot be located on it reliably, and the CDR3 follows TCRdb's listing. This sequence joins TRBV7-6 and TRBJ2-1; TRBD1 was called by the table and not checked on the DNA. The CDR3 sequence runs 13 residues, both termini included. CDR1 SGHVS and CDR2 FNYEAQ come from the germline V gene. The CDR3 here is CASSLSAGGVYEL.

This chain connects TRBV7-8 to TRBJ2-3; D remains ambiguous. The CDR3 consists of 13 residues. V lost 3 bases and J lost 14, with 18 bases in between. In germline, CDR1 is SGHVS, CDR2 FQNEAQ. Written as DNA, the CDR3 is TGTGCCAGCAGCTTTTCGGTTAGTCCTACGACGTATTTT. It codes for CASSFSVSPTTYF.

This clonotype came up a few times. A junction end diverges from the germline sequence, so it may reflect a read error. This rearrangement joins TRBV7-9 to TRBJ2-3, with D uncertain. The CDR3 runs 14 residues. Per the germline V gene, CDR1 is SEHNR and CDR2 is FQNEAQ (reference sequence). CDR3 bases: TGTGCCAGCAGCTTAGTGCCCGGTGCGCTGACTTTTGGTTTT. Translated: CASSLVPGALTFGF.

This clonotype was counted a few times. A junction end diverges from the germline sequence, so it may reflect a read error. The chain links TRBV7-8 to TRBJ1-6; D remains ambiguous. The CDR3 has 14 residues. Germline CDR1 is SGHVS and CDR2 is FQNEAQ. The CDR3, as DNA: TGTGCCAGCAGCCGTCGGGGTGGAAACATTCAGTACTTCTTT. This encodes CASSRRGGNIQYFF.

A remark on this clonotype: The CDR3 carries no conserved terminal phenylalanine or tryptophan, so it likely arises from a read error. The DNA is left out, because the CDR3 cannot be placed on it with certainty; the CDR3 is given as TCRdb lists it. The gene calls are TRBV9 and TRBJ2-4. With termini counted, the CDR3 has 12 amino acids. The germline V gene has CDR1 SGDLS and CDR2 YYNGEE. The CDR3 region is CASSGSSTETHY.

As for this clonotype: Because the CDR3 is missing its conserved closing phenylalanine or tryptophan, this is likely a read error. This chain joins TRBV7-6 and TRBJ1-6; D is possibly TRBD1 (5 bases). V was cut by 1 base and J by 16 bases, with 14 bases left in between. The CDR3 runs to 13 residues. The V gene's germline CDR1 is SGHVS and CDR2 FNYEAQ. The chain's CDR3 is CASSLGGGTELHR. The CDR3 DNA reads TGTGCCAGCAGCTTAGGGGGTGGGACGGAGCTCCACCGA.

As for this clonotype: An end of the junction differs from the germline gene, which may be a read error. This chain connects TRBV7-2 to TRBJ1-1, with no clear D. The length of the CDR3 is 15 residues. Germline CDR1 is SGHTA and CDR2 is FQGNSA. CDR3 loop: CASSLARGGNTEDFF. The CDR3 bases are TGTGCCAGCAGCTTAGCTCGAGGTGGGAATACTGAAGATTTCTTT.

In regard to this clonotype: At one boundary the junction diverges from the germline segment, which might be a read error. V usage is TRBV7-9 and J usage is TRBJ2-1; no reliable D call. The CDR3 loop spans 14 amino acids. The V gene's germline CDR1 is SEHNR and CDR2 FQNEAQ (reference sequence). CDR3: CASSSERNTEAFFF. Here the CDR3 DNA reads TGTGCCAGCAGCTCGGAGAGGAACACTGAAGCTTTCTTTTTC.

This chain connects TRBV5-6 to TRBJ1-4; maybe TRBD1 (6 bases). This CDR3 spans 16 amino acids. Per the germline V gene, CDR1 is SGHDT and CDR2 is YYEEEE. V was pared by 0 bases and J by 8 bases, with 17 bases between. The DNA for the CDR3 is TGTGCCAGCAGCTTGGAGAACGGGGGGCGCAGGGAAAAACTGTTTTTT. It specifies CASSLENGGRREKLFF.

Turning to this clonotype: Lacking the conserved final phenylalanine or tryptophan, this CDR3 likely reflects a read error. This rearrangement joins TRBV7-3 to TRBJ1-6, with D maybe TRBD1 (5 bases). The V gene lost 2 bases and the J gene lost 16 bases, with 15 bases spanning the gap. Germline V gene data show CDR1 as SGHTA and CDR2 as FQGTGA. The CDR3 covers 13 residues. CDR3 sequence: CASSLDVRVTLHL. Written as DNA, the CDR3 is TGTGCCAGCAGCTTAGATGTCAGGGTGACTCTCCACTTA.

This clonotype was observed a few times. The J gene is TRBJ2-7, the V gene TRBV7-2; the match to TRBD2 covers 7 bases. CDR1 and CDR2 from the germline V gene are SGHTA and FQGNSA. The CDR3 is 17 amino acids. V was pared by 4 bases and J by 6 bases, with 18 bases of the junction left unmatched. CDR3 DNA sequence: TGTGCCAGCAGCTATCGTCGGGACTACAACCCACCCTCCGAGCAGTACTTC. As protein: CASSYRRDYNPPSEQYF.

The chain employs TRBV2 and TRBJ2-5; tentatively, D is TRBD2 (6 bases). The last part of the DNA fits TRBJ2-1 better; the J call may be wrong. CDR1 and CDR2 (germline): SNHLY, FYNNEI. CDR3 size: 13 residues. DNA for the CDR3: TGTGCCAGCAGTGATGGGGGGATCGAGGCGCAGTTCTTC. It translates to CASSDGGIEAQFF.

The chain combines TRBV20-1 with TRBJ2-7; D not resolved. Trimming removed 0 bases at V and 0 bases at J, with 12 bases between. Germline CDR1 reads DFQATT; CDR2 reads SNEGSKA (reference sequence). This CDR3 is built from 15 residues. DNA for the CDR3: TGCAGTGCTAGAGATCCGGCCTTCAGCTCCTACGAGCAGTACTTC. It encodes CSARDPAFSSYEQYF.

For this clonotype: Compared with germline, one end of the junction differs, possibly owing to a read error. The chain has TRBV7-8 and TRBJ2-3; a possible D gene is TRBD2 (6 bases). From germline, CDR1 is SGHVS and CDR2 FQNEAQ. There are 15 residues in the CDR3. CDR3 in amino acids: CASSISGGGIHTQYF. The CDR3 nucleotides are TGTGCCAGCAGCATCAGCGGAGGAGGGATACATACTCAGTATTTT.

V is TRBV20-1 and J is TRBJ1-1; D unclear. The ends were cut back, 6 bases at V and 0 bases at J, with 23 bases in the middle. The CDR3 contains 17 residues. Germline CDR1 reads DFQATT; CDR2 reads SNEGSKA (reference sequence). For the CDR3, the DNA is TGCAGTGCCAGCAGTTTTAGGACGGAGAACATGAACACTGAAGCTTTCTTT. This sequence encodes CSASSFRTENMNTEAFF.